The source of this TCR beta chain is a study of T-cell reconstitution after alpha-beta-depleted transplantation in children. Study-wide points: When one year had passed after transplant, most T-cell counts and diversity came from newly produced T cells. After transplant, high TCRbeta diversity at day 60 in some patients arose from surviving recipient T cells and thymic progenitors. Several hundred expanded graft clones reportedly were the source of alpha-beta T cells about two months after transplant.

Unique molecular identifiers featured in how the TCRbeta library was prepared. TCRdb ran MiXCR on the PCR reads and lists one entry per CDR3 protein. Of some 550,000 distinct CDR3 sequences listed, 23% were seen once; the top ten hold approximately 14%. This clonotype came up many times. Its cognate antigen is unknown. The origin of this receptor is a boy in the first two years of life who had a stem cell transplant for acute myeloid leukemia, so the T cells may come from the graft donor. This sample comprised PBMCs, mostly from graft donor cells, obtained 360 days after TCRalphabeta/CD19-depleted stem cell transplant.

The DNA of the CDR3 is TGTGCCAGCAGCCCGACCATCTCTAGCGATTCCTACGAGCAGTACTTC. Translation: CASSPTISSDSYEQYF. This chain joins TRBV7-2 and TRBJ2-7, with a weak D call TRBD2 (6 bases). The CDR3 covers 16 residues. Trimming pared 5 bases from V and 1 base from J, leaving 18 bases between. Germline CDR1 is SGHTA and CDR2 is FQGNSA.